The 20 T cell receptor beta chains below come from one sample, sequenced in a study of blood T cells in healthy people across ages (dated by TCRdb to 2015 to 2017). Libraries came from 5' RACE. The sequencer listed for this sample is Illumina HiSeq 2500. A second PCR of about 7 to 12 cycles was run with a J-beta primer mix and a sample-barcoded 5' primer. TCRdb trimmed public reads at Q25 via fastp, called clones via MiXCR and kept in-frame beta chains. CDR3 protein duplicates are merged, each entry listing the most common genes and DNA. The sample data list 650,000 to 1,000,000 distinct CDR3 sequences, and about 47% of these were observed just once. The top ten constitute 15% to 20% of the sample. Sample: blood. These receptors originate from a man older than 75 in good health.

The rearrangement joins TRBV27 to TRBJ2-4; D remains unclear. The germline CDR1 and CDR2 sequences are MNHEY and SMNVEV (reference sequence). The length of the CDR3 is 13 residues. V lost 4 bases to trimming and J lost 12 bases, with 16 bases between them. CDR3 sequence (DNA): TGTGCCAGCAGTTGGGGTGCCGCAAAACCTCAGTACTTC. Protein product: CASSWGAAKPQYF.

The gene calls are TRBV20-1 and TRBJ2-7, with D uncertain. CDR1 DFQATT and CDR2 SNEGSKA come from the germline V gene (reference sequence). V lost 5 bases and J lost 0, with 11 bases in between. The CDR3 totals 13 residues. The CDR3 is CSAPDGFSYEQYF. CDR3 sequence (DNA): TGCAGTGCTCCTGACGGATTCTCCTACGAGCAGTACTTC.

The chain recombines TRBV10-3 with TRBJ1-1; no definite D call. Germline loops: CDR1 ENHRY, CDR2 SYGVKD. V was pared by 5 bases and J by 2 bases, with 12 bases between. This CDR3 is built from 14 residues. Here the CDR3 reads CAISKDGGNTEAFF. CDR3 DNA sequence: TGTGCCATCAGTAAGGACGGAGGCAACACTGAAGCTTTCTTT.

V usage is TRBV7-6 and J usage is TRBJ2-5; 10 nucleotides align to TRBD2. This CDR3 is 17 amino acids long. Unmatched junction bases numbered 18, after V lost 9 bases and J lost 5 bases. Germline V gene sequence: CDR1 SGHVS, CDR2 FNYEAQ. The CDR3 reads CARSLLKKLAGVETQYF. The CDR3 nucleotides are TGTGCCAGGTCATTACTAAAAAAGCTAGCGGGGGTGGAGACCCAGTACTTC.

This clonotype was seen a few times. The genes are TRBV19 and TRBJ2-2; no clear D gene. The CDR3 runs to 13 residues. V was trimmed by 7 bases and J by 6 bases, leaving 12 bases between them. Per the germline V gene, CDR1 is LNHDA and CDR2 is SQIVND (reference sequence). CDR3 sequence: CASMDSRAGELFF. In DNA form, the CDR3 reads TGTGCCAGTATGGATTCTCGGGCCGGGGAGCTGTTTTTT. Using reference TRBV19 and TRBJ2-2 for the parts outside the CDR3, the full variable domain is DGGITQSPKYLFRKEGQNVTLSCEQNLNHDAMYWYRQDPGQGLRLIYYSQIVNDFQKGDIAEGYSVSREKKESFPLTVTSAQKNPTAFYLCASMDSRAGELFFGEGSRLTVL.

This clonotype has just a few counts. The chain carries TRBV6-5 and TRBJ1-2; 8 positions match TRBD1. The CDR3 has 17 amino acids. From germline, CDR1 is MNHEY and CDR2 SVGAGI. J was trimmed by 4 bases and V by 0 bases; bases with no gene match: 10. DNA of the CDR3: TGTGCCAGCAGTTACTCATTGGGTGACAGGGGTTCCTATGGCTACACCTTC. It translates to CASSYSLGDRGSYGYTF.

This CDR3 reads CATSDLALAENTGELFF. The DNA of the CDR3 is TGTGCCACCAGTGATTTAGCCCTAGCGGAGAACACCGGGGAGCTGTTTTTT. The J gene is TRBJ2-2, the V gene TRBV24-1, with TRBD2 matching over 7 bases. With V trimmed by 1 base and J by 1 base, 5 bases remained unmatched. This CDR3 contains 17 residues. Germline CDR1 KGHDR, CDR2 SFDVKD.

This clonotype was counted only a few times. This chain links TRBV25-1 with TRBJ1-1; 7 nucleotides align to TRBD1. Trimming cost V 4 bases and J 4 bases; bases outside gene matches: 9. The CDR3 extends over 15 amino acids. The germline CDR1 and CDR2 sequences are MGHDK and SYGVNS. CDR3 DNA: TGTGCCAGCAGTGGCCGGACAGGTAGGGTCACTGAAGCTTTCTTT. As protein: CASSGRTGRVTEAFF.

This clonotype was seen only a few times. The rearrangement joins TRBV7-2 to TRBJ2-1; D is undetermined. The germline V gene has CDR1 SGHTA and CDR2 FQGNSA. The length of the CDR3 is 18 residues. Trimming removed 4 bases at V and 3 bases at J, with 22 bases between. CDR3 protein: CASSSLALRSDLYNEQFF. CDR3 bases: TGTGCCAGCAGCTCCTTGGCCCTGCGGTCCGACCTCTACAATGAGCAGTTCTTC.

This clonotype was detected only a few times. This rearrangement joins TRBV6-1 to TRBJ2-5, with 10 bases lining up with TRBD2. The trim removed 7 bases at V and 5 bases at J, leaving 10 bases unmatched. Germline CDR1 MNHNS, CDR2 SASEGT. The CDR3 totals 15 residues. The chain's CDR3 is CASMGSGRARETQYF. The CDR3 DNA sequence: TGTGCCAGCATGGGGAGCGGGAGGGCCAGGGAGACCCAGTACTTC.

The chain combines TRBV29-1 with TRBJ2-5, with TRBD1 as a possible D gene (5 bases). TRBJ2-7 explains the end of the DNA better; the J call may be wrong. This CDR3 contains 12 residues. Per the germline V gene, CDR1 is SQVTM and CDR2 is ANQGSEA. This CDR3 is CSVAKGPYEQYF. In DNA, the CDR3 is TGCAGCGTTGCTAAGGGGCCCTACGAGCAGTACTTC.

This sequence joins TRBV29-1 and TRBJ2-7; 7 bases align to TRBD1. The J segment lost 2 bases and the V segment lost 4 bases, leaving 8 bases of the junction unmatched. The CDR3 extends over 14 amino acids. Per germline, CDR1 SQVTM and CDR2 ANQGSEA. The DNA of the CDR3 is TGCAGCGTTGGCCGACAGGGTGGGGCCTACGAGCAGTACTTC. As protein: CSVGRQGGAYEQYF.

The J gene is TRBJ2-5, the V gene TRBV28, with D perhaps TRBD1 (6 bases). The CDR3 totals 14 residues. V was trimmed by 5 bases and J by 0 bases, leaving 10 bases between them. From germline, CDR1 is MDHEN and CDR2 SYDVKM. The CDR3 DNA sequence: TGTGCCAGCAGTGGGGGCCTGGACCAAGAGACCCAGTACTTC. This sequence encodes CASSGGLDQETQYF.

This clonotype has only a few counts. This sequence joins TRBV30 and TRBJ2-3; TRBD1 matches at 8 bases. The germline CDR1 and CDR2 sequences are GTSNPN and SVGIG (reference sequence). The J segment lost 4 bases and the V segment lost 4 bases, leaving 10 bases of the junction unmatched. The CDR3 has 15 amino acids. The CDR3 DNA reads TGTGCCTGGACCCCTCGGGACAGGAGTGCAGATACGCAGTATTTT. Translated, it gives CAWTPRDRSADTQYF.

This clonotype occurred a few times. The chain recombines TRBV28 with TRBJ2-7; no reliable D call. V lost 6 bases to trimming and J lost 0 bases, with 15 bases between them. Germline assignment: CDR1 MDHEN and CDR2 SYDVKM. There are 15 residues in the CDR3. Here the CDR3 DNA reads TGTGCCAGCAGCTTAAACCCCCAGAGCTCCTACGAGCAGTACTTC. Its protein is CASSLNPQSSYEQYF. The variable domain in full, completed from reference TRBV28 and TRBJ2-7, reads DVKVTQSSRYLVKRTGEKVFLECVQDMDHENMFWYRQDPGLGLRLIYFSYDVKMKEKGDIPEGYSVSREKKERFSLILESASTNQTSMYLCASSLNPQSSYEQYFGPGTRLTVT.

V gene TRBV20-1 combines with J gene TRBJ2-2; 10 bases agree with TRBD2. Looked up from germline, CDR1 is DFQATT and CDR2 is SNEGSKA (reference sequence). With 2 bases clipped from V and 0 bases from J, the junction kept 3 bases outside the gene matches. The CDR3 totals 16 residues. The CDR3 DNA follows: TGCAGTGCTAGATTCGGACTAGCGGCGAACACCGGGGAGCTGTTTTTT. Residues: CSARFGLAANTGELFF.

The gene calls are TRBV7-2 and TRBJ2-3; 11 nucleotides line up with TRBD1. Trimming removed 5 bases from V and 7 bases from J; junction bases left unmatched: 5. This CDR3 is built from 14 residues. Germline V CDR1 and CDR2: SGHTA, FQGNSA. The CDR3 sequence: CASSRTGGPNTQYF. CDR3 coding DNA: TGTGCCAGCAGCCGGACAGGGGGCCCCAATACGCAGTATTTT.

The J gene is TRBJ1-1, the V gene TRBV28, with D tentatively TRBD1 (5 bases). V lost 5 bases and J lost 4, with 17 bases in between. CDR1 MDHEN and CDR2 SYDVKM come from the germline V gene. This CDR3 has 15 residues. CDR3 bases: TGTGCCAGCAGTACACCGACAGCAGAGAGCACTGAAGCTTTCTTT. This gives the protein CASSTPTAESTEAFF.

V usage is TRBV20-1 and J usage is TRBJ2-7; TRBD1 agrees at 7 bases. Germline V gene lookup returns CDR1 DFQATT and CDR2 SNEGSKA (reference sequence). V was pared by 4 bases and J by 0 bases, with 9 bases of the junction left unmatched. The CDR3 is 15 residues long. The CDR3 protein is CSATPEGASSYEQYF. The CDR3 nucleotides read TGCAGTGCTACTCCCGAGGGGGCCAGCTCCTACGAGCAGTACTTC.

The J gene is TRBJ2-3, the V gene TRBV7-3, with D uncertain. Germline-derived CDR1 and CDR2 are SGHTA and FQGTGA. The V end was cut by 3 bases, the J end by 7 bases, with 17 bases between. CDR3 length: 15 amino acids. This chain's CDR3 is CASSFRGGLENTQYF. The CDR3 region has the DNA TGTGCCAGCAGCTTCCGCGGCGGCCTCGAGAATACGCAGTATTTT.